This entry describes one T cell receptor beta chain. Its antigen is unknown. The sample belongs to a study of T cell responses to AZD1222 COVID-19 vaccine. General observations from the study: Spike-specific TCR breadth and depth rose after two AZD1222 doses.

The germline CDR1 and CDR2 sequences are GTSNPN and SVGIG (reference sequence). The CDR3 runs to 14 residues. V lost 0 bases and J lost 5; bases outside the gene matches: 6. Generated by immunoSEQ multiplex PCR, the TCRdb table keeps only in-frame clones and is missing some. The top ten hold roughly 5.3% of the sample, which has around 99,000 clones, roughly 87% seen once. The source of this sequence is an adult in good health. The sample consisted of peripheral blood, taken on day 0 of AZD1222 vaccination. The rearrangement joins TRBV30 to TRBJ1-2; 7 bases match TRBD1. CDR3 amino acids: CAWSVQTGPYGYTF. In nucleotides, the CDR3 is TGTGCCTGGAGTGTCCAGACAGGGCCATATGGCTACACCTTC.